The sample holds a few counts of the clone carrying this TCR beta chain. The sample has other DNA sequences that encode this CDR3 too. This sample was taken from a study of blood T cell repertoires in COVID-19. V was clipped by 5 bases and J by 4 bases; unmatched bases: 3. The length of the CDR3 is 13 residues. TCRdb keeps only in-frame clones here, not all; method: immunoSEQ multiplex PCR. The data hold fewer than 500,000 clones, with more than 75% observed a single time. Material for sequencing was peripheral blood. This sequence originates from a human donor with acute or convalescent COVID-19. The donor label of this sample is uncertain. The chain carries TRBV12-3 or TRBV12-4 and TRBJ1-2, with 8 bases aligning to TRBD1. The CDR3 DNA follows: TGTGCCAGCAGTAGACAGGGGAGCTATGGCTACACCTTC. The encoded protein is CASSRQGSYGYTF.